This T cell receptor beta chain was obtained from a study of blood T cell repertoires in COVID-19. CDR1 and CDR2 from the germline V gene are LGHNA and YNFKEQ. The CDR3 runs to 14 residues. Trimming took 4 bases from V and 2 from J, leaving 11 bases between them. This clone was detected once. Original methodology: Amplified reference gene primers provided the basis for estimating nucleated cell counts. TCRdb's copy holds only in-frame clones and misses some; the assay was immunoSEQ multiplex PCR. V, J and clone size were drawn from that table, and D and trimming were deduced from the DNA. The sample comprises roughly 240,000 clones, about nine tenths of which are singletons, and 0.85% to 0.95% rests with the top ten.

Sequenced sample: PBMCs or T cells enriched from blood (not recorded which). The receptor's source is a man aged 45-60 years who had been exposed to COVID-19. V gene TRBV4-2 combines with J gene TRBJ1-2, with D perhaps TRBD1 (6 bases). CDR3: CASSRMDRNYGYTF. CDR3 coding DNA: TGTGCCAGCAGCCGGATGGACAGAAACTATGGCTACACCTTC.